This entry lists 24 T cell receptor beta chains sequenced from one sample in a study of blood T cells in healthy people across ages (dated by TCRdb to about 2015). Receptors were amplified or captured by 5' RACE. For sequencing, an Illumina HiSeq 2500 was employed. The second PCR ran for about 7 to 11 cycles and used a J-beta primer mix along with a sample-barcoded 5' primer. TCRdb trimmed public reads at Q25 via fastp, called clones via MiXCR and kept in-frame beta chains. Duplicate CDR3 protein sequences are folded into a single record with the most common DNA and genes. Within this sample are about 1,800,000 distinct CDR3 sequences, with roughly 27% of them counted one time only. 7.7% of the sample lies in the top ten. Sequenced sample: blood. These receptors all come from a woman between 25 and 40 years old in good health.

The chain employs TRBV20-1 and TRBJ1-5, with 9 positions matching TRBD1. V lost 5 bases, J lost 6 bases, and 14 bases stayed unmatched. Germline values: CDR1 DFQATT, CDR2 SNEGSKA (reference sequence). This CDR3 is built from 16 residues. CDR3 loop: CSAWGPGQGRGQPQHF. The CDR3 DNA reads as TGCAGTGCTTGGGGTCCGGGACAGGGACGCGGTCAGCCCCAGCATTTT.

The chain is built from TRBV7-9 and TRBJ2-1; 9 nucleotides align to TRBD2. The CDR3 spans 14 residues. Germline V gene data show CDR1 as SEHNR and CDR2 as FQNEAQ (reference sequence). V trimming: 8 bases; J trimming: 4 bases; junction bases outside the gene matches: 6. CDR3 sequence reads: CASAASGGYNEQFF. The DNA for the CDR3 is TGTGCCAGCGCTGCGAGCGGGGGGTACAATGAGCAGTTCTTC.

This clonotype has more than one count but fewer than ten. The chain is built from TRBV18 and TRBJ2-3; D gene uncertain. The V and J ends lost 3 bases and 1 base respectively, with 11 bases between them. Germline V gives CDR1 KGHSH, CDR2 LQKENI. This CDR3 contains 15 residues. CDR3 sequence reads: CASSPAPFGTDTQYF. The CDR3 bases are TGTGCCAGCTCACCCGCCCCATTTGGCACAGATACGCAGTATTTT.

This chain uses TRBV7-8 with TRBJ2-1; 10 bases match TRBD2. J lost 6 bases, V lost 5 bases, and 10 bases had no gene match. Germline-derived CDR1 and CDR2 are SGHVS and FQNEAQ. CDR3 length equals 16 residues. The CDR3, as DNA: TGTGCCAGCAGCGCGGGACTAGCGTTTCTAGGCAATGAGCAGTTCTTC. Its translation: CASSAGLAFLGNEQFF. The variable domain in full, with the rest retrieved from reference TRBV7-8 and TRBJ2-1, is GAGVSQSPRYKVAKRGQDVALRCDPISGHVSLFWYQQALGQGPEFLTYFQNEAQLDKSGLPSDRFFAERPEGSVSTLKIQRTQQEDSAVYLCASSAGLAFLGNEQFFGPGTRLTVL.

The table lists this clonotype with many counts. CDR3 region: CASSQPSTDTQYF. The DNA for the CDR3 is TGTGCCAGCAGTCAACCTAGCACAGATACGCAGTATTTT. This chain connects TRBV12-3 or TRBV12-4 to TRBJ2-3, with unresolved D. The length of the CDR3 is 13 residues. Deletions cut 5 bases from V and 0 bases from J, with 6 bases between.

This clonotype was detected many times. This sequence joins TRBV5-6 and TRBJ2-7, with D unresolved. V was trimmed by 6 bases and J by 3 bases, leaving 16 bases between them. The CDR3 has 14 amino acids. Per the germline V gene, CDR1 is SGHDT and CDR2 is YYEEEE. For the CDR3, the DNA is TGTGCCAGCACCCCCACTGCTATTAGCTACGAGCAGTACTTC. It encodes CASTPTAISYEQYF.

The table lists this clonotype with a few counts. The chain recombines TRBV5-1 with TRBJ2-5; 10 bases match TRBD2. CDR3 length equals 15 residues. Germline trimming cut 4 bases from V and 2 bases from J; bases unmatched to any gene: 5. Germline V gives CDR1 SGHRS, CDR2 YFSETQ. The CDR3 reads CASSPTSGEQETQYF. CDR3 nucleotide sequence: TGCGCCAGCAGCCCCACTAGCGGGGAACAAGAGACCCAGTACTTC.

The genes are TRBV14 and TRBJ2-5; D gene ambiguous. Deletions cut 0 bases from V and 9 bases from J, with 11 bases between. CDR1 and CDR2 from the germline V gene are SGHDN and FVKESK. This CDR3 contains 13 residues. In DNA form, the CDR3 reads TGTGCCAGCAGCCAAGACATCCGCCGTCCCCAGTACTTC. It is translated as CASSQDIRRPQYF.

CDR3 DNA sequence: TGCAGTGCTAGGCTACCCCAGGCCCAGGGGGAGACCCAGTACTTC. Translating gives CSARLPQAQGETQYF. The gene calls are TRBV20-1 and TRBJ2-7, with D possibly being TRBD1 (6 bases). The J call may be in error: the DNA end matches TRBJ2-5 better. The CDR3 runs 15 residues. Germline V gene data show CDR1 as DFQATT and CDR2 as SNEGSKA (reference sequence).

The CDR3 DNA is TGTGCCAGCAGCTTGGGCATGGGAAAGAGCTCCTACGAGCAGTACTTC. Translation: CASSLGMGKSSYEQYF. The chain employs TRBV11-2 and TRBJ2-7; no firm D call. Trimming removed 3 bases at V and 0 bases at J, with 15 bases between. The CDR3 totals 16 residues. Germline V gene sequence: CDR1 SGHAT, CDR2 FQNNGV.

This clonotype was picked up a small number of times. This sequence joins TRBV20-1 and TRBJ2-7; the match to TRBD2 covers 8 bases. Germline V gene lookup returns CDR1 DFQATT and CDR2 SNEGSKA (reference sequence). Trimming took 3 bases from V and 5 from J; bases not matched to a gene: 12. The CDR3 sequence is 15 residues long. The CDR3 loop reads CSASHSGNLAHEQYF. The DNA for the CDR3 is TGCAGTGCTAGTCATAGCGGGAACCTTGCCCACGAGCAGTACTTC.

The chain links TRBV7-3 to TRBJ2-1, with 7 bases aligning to TRBD2. Germline lookup yields CDR1 SGHTA and CDR2 FQGTGA. With V trimmed by 4 bases and J by 3 bases, 9 bases remained unmatched. CDR3 length: 16 residues. CDR3 sequence reads: CASSSQPRGFYNEQFF. CDR3 DNA: TGTGCCAGCAGCTCCCAACCGCGGGGGTTCTACAATGAGCAGTTCTTC.

This clonotype was detected many times. The rearrangement links TRBV28 to TRBJ2-7, with D hard to call. V gave up 2 bases and J gave up 10 bases, with 9 bases separating them. Germline loops: CDR1 MDHEN, CDR2 SYDVKM. CDR3 length equals 11 residues. The CDR3 loop reads CASSLGRNQYF. CDR3 DNA sequence: TGTGCCAGCAGTTTAGGTAGGAACCAGTACTTC.

This clonotype has ten or more counts. The chain links TRBV6-2 or TRBV6-3 to TRBJ2-7; tentative D call: TRBD2 (6 bases). The germline V gene has CDR1 MNHEY and CDR2 SVGEGT. Trimming removed 3 bases at V and 4 bases at J, with 13 bases between. The CDR3 spans 14 residues. The CDR3 loop is CASSYRTTSYEQYF. For the CDR3, the DNA is TGTGCCAGCAGTTATCGGACTACTTCTTACGAGCAGTACTTC.

A single count supports this clonotype. The chain recombines TRBV28 with TRBJ1-1; the match to TRBD1 covers 8 bases. Germline V lookup: CDR1 MDHEN, CDR2 SYDVKM. The CDR3 runs to 15 residues. Trimming took 4 bases from V and 6 from J; bases not matched to a gene: 10. CDR3 protein: CASSSQQGDRAEAFF. Here the CDR3 DNA reads TGTGCCAGCAGTTCCCAACAGGGGGATCGCGCTGAAGCTTTCTTT.

There are many counts of this clonotype. This chain connects TRBV12-3 or TRBV12-4 to TRBJ1-5, with D unclear. The CDR3 length is 12 residues. V dropped 6 bases and J dropped 4 bases, with 7 bases sitting between them. Written as DNA, the CDR3 is TGTGCCAGCAGGACCGGTAATCAGCCCCAGCATTTT. Residues: CASRTGNQPQHF.

In this sample, this clonotype turned up a few times. Here the CDR3 DNA reads TGTGCCAGCAACGAGGTAGCGGGCTACGAGCAGTACTTC. Amino acids: CASNEVAGYEQYF. The chain is built from TRBV7-9 and TRBJ2-7, with 7 positions matching TRBD2. V was clipped by 7 bases and J by 3 bases; unmatched bases: 6. The CDR3 consists of 13 residues. Germline loops: CDR1 SEHNR, CDR2 FQNEAQ (reference sequence).

A note on this clonotype: Sequence at one end of the junction differs from germline and may be a read error. This chain uses TRBV2 with TRBJ2-3, with TRBD2 matching 13 bases. CDR1 is SNHLY, CDR2 FYNNEI, per germline. CDR3 length: 15 residues. The DNA of the CDR3 is TGTGCCAACAGTGGGACTAGCGGGGGCACAGATACGCAGTATTTT. Translation: CANSGTSGGTDTQYF.

The chain couples TRBV4-1 to TRBJ2-3, with 9 positions matching TRBD1. The CDR3 length is 16 residues. CDR1 MGHRA and CDR2 YSYEKL come from the germline V gene. V lost 0 bases, J lost 4 bases, and 5 bases stayed unmatched. The DNA for the CDR3 is TGCGCCAGCAGCCAAGATAAAGGGACAGGGTCAGATACGCAGTATTTT. Residues: CASSQDKGTGSDTQYF.

This clonotype was counted ten times or more. The rearrangement links TRBV20-1 to TRBJ2-5; 14 bases align to TRBD2. The J call may be faulty, since TRBJ2-7 better matches the DNA end. CDR3 length: 14 residues. The V gene's germline CDR1 is DFQATT and CDR2 SNEGSKA (reference sequence). Here the CDR3 reads CSASSGLAGVEQYF. CDR3 bases: TGCAGTGCTAGTTCGGGACTAGCGGGAGTCGAGCAGTACTTC.

The J gene is TRBJ2-3, the V gene TRBV24-1, with D hard to call. This CDR3 is built from 15 residues. Germline V gene lookup returns CDR1 KGHDR and CDR2 SFDVKD. V gave up 4 bases and J gave up 4 bases, with 14 bases separating them. The CDR3 region is CATSDTGSLADTQYF. In DNA form, the CDR3 reads TGTGCCACCAGTGACACCGGTAGCCTCGCAGATACGCAGTATTTT.

The chain uses TRBV5-1 and TRBJ2-6; D gene ambiguous. The V end was cut by 4 bases, the J end by 3 bases, with 14 bases between. Germline-derived CDR1 and CDR2 are SGHRS and YFSETQ. The CDR3 is 16 amino acids. CDR3 sequence: CASSPAVSSGANVLTF. Here the CDR3 DNA reads TGCGCCAGCAGCCCGGCTGTGTCTAGTGGGGCCAACGTCCTGACTTTC.

This clonotype showed up just a few times. This rearrangement joins TRBV20-1 to TRBJ2-1; D is possibly TRBD1 or TRBD2 (5 bases each). V was shortened by 7 bases and J by 7 bases, with 20 bases between the two germline ends. Germline CDR1 and CDR2: DFQATT and SNEGSKA (reference sequence). CDR3 size: 14 residues. The CDR3 DNA reads TGCAGTGGGGCCCCCGGGACCCGTATAAATGAGCAGTTCTTC. Translated: CSGAPGTRINEQFF.

In this sample, this clonotype turned up a few times. The J gene is TRBJ2-1, the V gene TRBV7-2; TRBD2 matches at 11 bases. Looked up from germline, CDR1 is SGHTA and CDR2 is FQGNSA. CDR3 size: 16 residues. The V segment lost 2 bases and the J segment 7 bases; nucleotides outside the gene matches: 7. The CDR3 region has the DNA TGTGCCAGCAGCTTATGGCCTAGCGGGGGGAATAATGAGCAGTTCTTC. It specifies CASSLWPSGGNNEQFF.